This TCR beta chain was profiled in a study of shared clonotypes between healthy human individuals. Study-wide findings and caveats: Estimated richness was generally greater in naive than memory subsets.

Donors had no recently reported acute infections or vaccinations and were HIV-negative. Libraries were prepared by immunoSEQ multiplex PCR; TCRdb keeps only in-frame clonotypes and omits some of them. The sample contains roughly 1,600,000 clones, 97% to 99% of which appear only once. Of note for this clone: No antigen is known for it.

The ends were cut back, 7 bases at V and 5 bases at J, with 15 bases in the middle. Germline lookup yields CDR1 ENHRY and CDR2 SYGVKD. This CDR3 spans 14 amino acids. Sequenced sample: naive CD4+ T cells sorted from blood. The subset is: CD45RA+ positively selected. The V and J genes are TRBV10-3 and TRBJ1-5; D perhaps matches TRBD1 (6 bases). This TCR derives from a man aged 30 to 45 in good health. The CDR3, as DNA: TGTGCCATCAAGACCTGGGGGGCGGATCAGCCCCAGCATTTT. Amino acids: CAIKTWGADQPQHF.